This T cell receptor (beta chain) was sequenced for a study of blood T cell repertoires in COVID-19. About the study: The study drew acute and convalescent COVID-19 samples from the United States, Italy and Spain. T cells, B-cell-depleted T cells, or PBMCs provided the cDNA or gDNA that served as material.

The count of this clone is one. The V gene end was trimmed by 7 bases and the J gene end by 6 bases; junction bases not matched to a gene: 8. Germline assignment: CDR1 LNHDA and CDR2 SQIVND (reference sequence). This CDR3 contains 13 residues. In the authors' workflow: Estimation of nucleated cell counts relied on the amplification of reference gene primers. TCRdb's table, derived via immunoSEQ multiplex PCR, lists solely in-frame clones and lacks some. The V and J calls and clone size come from that table; D and trimming were worked out from the DNA. Of under 110,000 clones listed, 80% to 90% are singletons.

Specimen: peripheral blood. The sequence was obtained from a young woman with acute or convalescent COVID-19. This sequence joins TRBV19 and TRBJ2-7, with 8 bases that match TRBD1. CDR3 region: CASTRQGTAEQYF. The CDR3 nucleotides are TGTGCCAGTACGCGACAGGGGACTGCCGAGCAGTACTTC.